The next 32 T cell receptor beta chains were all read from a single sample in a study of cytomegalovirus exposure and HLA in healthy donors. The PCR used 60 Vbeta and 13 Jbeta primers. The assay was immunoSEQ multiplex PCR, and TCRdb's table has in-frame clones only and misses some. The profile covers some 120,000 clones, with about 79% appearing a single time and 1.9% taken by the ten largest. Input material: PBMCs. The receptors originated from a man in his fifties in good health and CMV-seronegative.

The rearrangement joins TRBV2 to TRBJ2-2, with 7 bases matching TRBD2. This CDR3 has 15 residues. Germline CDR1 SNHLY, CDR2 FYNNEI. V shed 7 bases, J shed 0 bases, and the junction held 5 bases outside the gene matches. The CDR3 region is CASKGLAANTGELFF. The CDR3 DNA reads TGTGCCAGCAAGGGGCTAGCGGCGAACACCGGGGAGCTGTTTTTT.

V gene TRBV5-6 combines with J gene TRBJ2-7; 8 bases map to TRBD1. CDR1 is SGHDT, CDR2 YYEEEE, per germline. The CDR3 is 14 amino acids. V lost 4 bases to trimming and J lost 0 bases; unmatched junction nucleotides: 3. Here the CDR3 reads CASSTDRGSYEQYF. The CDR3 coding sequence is TGTGCCAGCAGCACCGACAGGGGCTCCTACGAGCAGTACTTC.

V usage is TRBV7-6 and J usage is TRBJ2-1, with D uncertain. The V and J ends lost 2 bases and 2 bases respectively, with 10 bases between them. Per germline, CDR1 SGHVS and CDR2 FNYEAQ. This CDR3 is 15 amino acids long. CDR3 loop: CASSLFQNPYNEQFF. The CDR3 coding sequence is TGTGCCAGCAGCTTATTCCAGAACCCCTACAATGAGCAGTTCTTC.

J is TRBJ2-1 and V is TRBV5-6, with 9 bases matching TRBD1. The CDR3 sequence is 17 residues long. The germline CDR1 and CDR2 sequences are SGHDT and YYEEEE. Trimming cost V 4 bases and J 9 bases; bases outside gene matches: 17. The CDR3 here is CASSPAAGQGERIEQFF. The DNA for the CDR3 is TGTGCCAGCAGCCCGGCGGCGGGACAGGGAGAACGCATTGAGCAGTTCTTC.

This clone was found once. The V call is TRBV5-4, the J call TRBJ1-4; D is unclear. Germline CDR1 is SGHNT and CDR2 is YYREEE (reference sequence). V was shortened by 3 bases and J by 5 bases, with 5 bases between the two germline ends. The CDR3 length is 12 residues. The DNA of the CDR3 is TGTGCCAGCAGCTCGGGGAATGAAAAACTGTTTTTT. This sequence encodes CASSSGNEKLFF. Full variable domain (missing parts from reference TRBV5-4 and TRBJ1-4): ETGVTQSPTHLIKTRGQQVTLRCSSQSGHNTVSWYQQALGQGPQFIFQYYREEENGRGNFPPRFSGLQFPNYSSELNVNALELDDSALYLCASSSGNEKLFFGSGTQLSVL.

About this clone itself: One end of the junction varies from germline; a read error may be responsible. This CDR3 reads CASSLDTEAFF. The DNA of the CDR3 is TGTGCCAGCAGTTTGGACACTGAAGCTTTCTTC. J is TRBJ1-1 and V is TRBV28, with D possibly matching TRBD1 (5 bases). In germline, CDR1 is MDHEN, CDR2 SYDVKM. CDR3 length: 11 amino acids.

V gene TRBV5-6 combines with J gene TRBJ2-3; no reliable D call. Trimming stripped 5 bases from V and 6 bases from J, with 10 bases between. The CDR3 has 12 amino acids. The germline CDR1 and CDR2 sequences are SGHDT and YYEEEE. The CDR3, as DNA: TGTGCCAGCAGTCTGACTCGGGATACGCAGTATTTT. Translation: CASSLTRDTQYF. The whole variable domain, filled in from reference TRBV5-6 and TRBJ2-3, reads DAGVTQSPTHLIKTRGQQVTLRCSPKSGHDTVSWYQQALGQGPQFIFQYYEEEERQRGNFPDRFSGHQFPNYSSELNVNALLLGDSALYLCASSLTRDTQYFGPGTRLTVL.

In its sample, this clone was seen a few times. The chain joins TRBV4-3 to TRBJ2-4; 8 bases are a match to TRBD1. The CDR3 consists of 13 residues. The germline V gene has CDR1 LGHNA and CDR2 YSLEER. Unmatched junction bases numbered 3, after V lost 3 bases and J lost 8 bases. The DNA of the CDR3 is TGCGCCAGCAGCCAGGACAGGGCTGACATTCAGTACTTC. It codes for CASSQDRADIQYF.

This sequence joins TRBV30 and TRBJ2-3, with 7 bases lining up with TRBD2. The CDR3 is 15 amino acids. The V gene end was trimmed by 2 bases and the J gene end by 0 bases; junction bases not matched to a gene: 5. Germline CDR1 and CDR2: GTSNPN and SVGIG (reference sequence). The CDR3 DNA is TGTGCCTGGAGTTCCGGGACTATGAGCACAGATACGCAGTATTTT. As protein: CAWSSGTMSTDTQYF.

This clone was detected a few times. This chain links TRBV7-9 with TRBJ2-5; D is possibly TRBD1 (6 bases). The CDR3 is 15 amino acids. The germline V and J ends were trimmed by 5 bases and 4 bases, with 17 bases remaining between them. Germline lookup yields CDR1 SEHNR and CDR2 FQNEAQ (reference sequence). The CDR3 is CASSQPDSWRETQYF. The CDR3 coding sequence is TGTGCCAGCAGCCAGCCGGACAGTTGGCGAGAGACCCAGTACTTC.

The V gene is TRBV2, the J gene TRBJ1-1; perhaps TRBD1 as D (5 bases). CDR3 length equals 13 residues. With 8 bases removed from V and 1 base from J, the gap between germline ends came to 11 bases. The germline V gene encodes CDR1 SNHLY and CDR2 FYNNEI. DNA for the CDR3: TGTGCCAGCCTCAGGGAAGGGAACACTGAAGCTTTCTTT. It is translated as CASLREGNTEAFF.

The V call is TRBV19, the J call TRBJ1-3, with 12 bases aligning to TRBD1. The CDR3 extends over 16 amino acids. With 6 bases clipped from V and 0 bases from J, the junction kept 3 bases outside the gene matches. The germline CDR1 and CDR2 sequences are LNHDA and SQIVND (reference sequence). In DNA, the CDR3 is TGTGCCAGTAGCGGGACAGGGGGCTTCTCTGGAAACACCATATATTTT. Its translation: CASSGTGGFSGNTIYF.

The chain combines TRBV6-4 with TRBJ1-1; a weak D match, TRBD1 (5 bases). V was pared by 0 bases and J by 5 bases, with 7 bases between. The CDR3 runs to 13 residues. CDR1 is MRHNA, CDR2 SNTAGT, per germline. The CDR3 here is CASSDSGGTEAFF. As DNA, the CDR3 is TGTGCCAGCAGTGACTCGGGGGGAACTGAAGCTTTCTTT.

CDR3 sequence (DNA): TGTGCCAGCAGCCTGGGACTGCGCTACGAGCAGTACGTC. Translated, it gives CASSLGLRYEQYV. The rearrangement uses TRBV7-8 and TRBJ2-7; tentative D call: TRBD2 (6 bases). V lost 5 bases and J 3 bases, leaving 11 bases between the germline ends. There are 13 residues in the CDR3. CDR1 SGHVS and CDR2 FQNEAQ come from the germline V gene.

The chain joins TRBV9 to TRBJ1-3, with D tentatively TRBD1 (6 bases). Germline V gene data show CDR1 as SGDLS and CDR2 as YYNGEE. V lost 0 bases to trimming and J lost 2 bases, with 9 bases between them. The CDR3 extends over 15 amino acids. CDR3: CASSVGDTPGNTIYF. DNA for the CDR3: TGTGCCAGCAGCGTAGGGGACACTCCTGGAAACACCATATATTTT.

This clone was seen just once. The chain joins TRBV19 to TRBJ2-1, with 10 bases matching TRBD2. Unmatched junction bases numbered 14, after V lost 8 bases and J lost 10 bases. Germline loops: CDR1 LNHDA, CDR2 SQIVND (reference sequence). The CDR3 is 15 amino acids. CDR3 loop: CASLPGLAGAREQFF. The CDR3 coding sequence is TGTGCCAGTCTCCCCGGCCTAGCGGGGGCCAGGGAGCAGTTCTTC.

The CDR3 nucleotides read TGTGCCAGCAGCTACAGACTGAGGACAGGAACAGATACGCAGTATTTT. Its protein is CASSYRLRTGTDTQYF. The chain uses TRBV6-5 and TRBJ2-3; 7 bases are a match to TRBD1. V shed 6 bases, J shed 3 bases, and the junction held 12 bases outside the gene matches. CDR1 MNHEY and CDR2 SVGAGI come from the germline V gene. The CDR3 contains 16 residues.

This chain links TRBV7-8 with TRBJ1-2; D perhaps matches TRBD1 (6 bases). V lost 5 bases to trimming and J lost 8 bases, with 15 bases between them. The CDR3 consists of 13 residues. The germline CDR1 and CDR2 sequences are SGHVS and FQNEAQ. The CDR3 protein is CASSPPGGQGYTF. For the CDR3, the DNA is TGTGCCAGCAGCCCCCCGGGGGGGCAGGGCTACACCTTC.

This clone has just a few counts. This CDR3 is CASSTDRAGNEQFF. CDR3 in DNA: TGTGCCAGCAGCACTGACAGGGCCGGCAATGAGCAGTTCTTC. J is TRBJ2-1 and V is TRBV11-2; 7 bases are a match to TRBD1. Germline assignment: CDR1 SGHAT and CDR2 FQNNGV. V shed 5 bases and J 6 bases; nucleotides not matched to a gene: 7. This CDR3 spans 14 amino acids.

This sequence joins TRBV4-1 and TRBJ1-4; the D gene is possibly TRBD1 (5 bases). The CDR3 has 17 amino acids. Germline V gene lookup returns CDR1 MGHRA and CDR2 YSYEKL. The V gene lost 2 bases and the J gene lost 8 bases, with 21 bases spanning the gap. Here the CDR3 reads CASSQQPAGQGGEKLFF. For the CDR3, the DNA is TGCGCCAGCAGCCAACAACCGGCCGGACAAGGTGGAGAAAAACTGTTTTTT.

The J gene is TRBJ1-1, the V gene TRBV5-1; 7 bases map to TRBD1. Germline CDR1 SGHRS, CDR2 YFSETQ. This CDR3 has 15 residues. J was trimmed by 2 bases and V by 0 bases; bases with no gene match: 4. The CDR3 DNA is TGCGCCAGCAGCTTGGCCAGGGACAGAAACACTGAAGCTTTCTTT. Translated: CASSLARDRNTEAFF.

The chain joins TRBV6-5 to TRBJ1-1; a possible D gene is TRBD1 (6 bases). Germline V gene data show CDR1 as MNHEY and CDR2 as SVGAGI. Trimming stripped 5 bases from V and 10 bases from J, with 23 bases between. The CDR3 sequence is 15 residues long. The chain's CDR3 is CASSLHRQDPLGAFF. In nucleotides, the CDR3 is TGTGCCAGCAGTCTACACAGACAGGATCCCCTAGGAGCTTTCTTT.

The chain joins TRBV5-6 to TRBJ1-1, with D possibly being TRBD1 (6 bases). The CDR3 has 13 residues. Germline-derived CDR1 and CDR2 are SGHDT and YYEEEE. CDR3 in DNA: TGTGGCTCAAACAGGGATGGGATCACTGAAGCTTTCTTT. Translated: CGSNRDGITEAFF.

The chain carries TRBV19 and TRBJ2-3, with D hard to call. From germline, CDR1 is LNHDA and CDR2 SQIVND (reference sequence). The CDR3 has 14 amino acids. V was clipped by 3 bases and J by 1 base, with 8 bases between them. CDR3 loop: CASSINAGTDTQYF. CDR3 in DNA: TGTGCCAGTAGTATCAACGCGGGCACAGATACGCAGTATTTT.

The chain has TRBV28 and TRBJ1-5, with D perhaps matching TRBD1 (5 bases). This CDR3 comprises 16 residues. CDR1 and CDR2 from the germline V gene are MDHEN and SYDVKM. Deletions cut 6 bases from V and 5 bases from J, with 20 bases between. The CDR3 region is CASSPGLQGGYQPQHF. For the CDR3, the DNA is TGTGCCAGCAGCCCCGGTTTGCAGGGAGGTTATCAGCCCCAGCATTTT. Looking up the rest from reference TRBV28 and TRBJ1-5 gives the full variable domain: DVKVTQSSRYLVKRTGEKVFLECVQDMDHENMFWYRQDPGLGLRLIYFSYDVKMKEKGDIPEGYSVSREKKERFSLILESASTNQTSMYLCASSPGLQGGYQPQHFGDGTRLSIL.

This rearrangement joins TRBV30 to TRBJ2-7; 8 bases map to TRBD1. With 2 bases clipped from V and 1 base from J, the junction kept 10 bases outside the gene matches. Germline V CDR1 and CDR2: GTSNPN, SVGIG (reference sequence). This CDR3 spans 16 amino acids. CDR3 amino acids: CAWSRPSGQASYEQYF. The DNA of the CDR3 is TGTGCCTGGAGTCGACCTTCGGGACAGGCTTCCTACGAGCAGTACTTC.

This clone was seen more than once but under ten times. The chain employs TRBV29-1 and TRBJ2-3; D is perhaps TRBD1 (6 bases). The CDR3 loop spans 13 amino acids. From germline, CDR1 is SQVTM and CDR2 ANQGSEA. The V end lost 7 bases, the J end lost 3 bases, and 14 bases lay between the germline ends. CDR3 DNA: TGCAGCGCCAGGGGCTCGGGGACAGATACGCAGTATTTT. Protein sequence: CSARGSGTDTQYF.

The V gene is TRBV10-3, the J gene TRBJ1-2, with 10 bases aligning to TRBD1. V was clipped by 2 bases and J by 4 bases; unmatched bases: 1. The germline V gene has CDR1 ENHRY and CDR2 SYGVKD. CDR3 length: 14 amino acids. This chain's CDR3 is CAISERTGGYGYTF. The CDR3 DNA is TGTGCCATCAGTGAGAGGACAGGGGGCTATGGCTACACCTTC.

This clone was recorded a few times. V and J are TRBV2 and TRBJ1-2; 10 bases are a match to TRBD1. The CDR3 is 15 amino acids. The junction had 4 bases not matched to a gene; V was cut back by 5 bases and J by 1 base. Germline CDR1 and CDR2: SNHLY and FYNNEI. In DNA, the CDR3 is TGTGCCAGCAGTTGGACAGGGGGAGGTAACTATGGCTACACCTTC. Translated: CASSWTGGGNYGYTF.

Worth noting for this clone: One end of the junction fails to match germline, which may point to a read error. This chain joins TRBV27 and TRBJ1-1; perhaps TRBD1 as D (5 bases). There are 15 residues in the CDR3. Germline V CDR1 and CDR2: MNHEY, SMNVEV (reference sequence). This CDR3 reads CVSNNPGGGNTEAFF. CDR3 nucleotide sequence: TGTGTCAGCAATAACCCTGGGGGGGGAAACACTGAAGCTTTCTTT.

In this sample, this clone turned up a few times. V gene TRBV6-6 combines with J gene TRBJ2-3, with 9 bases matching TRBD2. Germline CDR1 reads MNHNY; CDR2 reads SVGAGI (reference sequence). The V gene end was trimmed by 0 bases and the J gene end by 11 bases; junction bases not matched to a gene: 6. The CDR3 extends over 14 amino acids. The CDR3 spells CASSYSRLAEMQYF. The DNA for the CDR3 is TGTGCCAGCAGTTACTCTAGACTAGCGGAGATGCAGTATTTT.

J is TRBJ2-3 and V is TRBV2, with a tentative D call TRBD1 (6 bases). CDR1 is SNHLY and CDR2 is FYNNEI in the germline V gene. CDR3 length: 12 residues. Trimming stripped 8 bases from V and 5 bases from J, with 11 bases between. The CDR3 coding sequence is TGTGCCAGCCCCGCCAGGGGAGATACGCAGTATTTT. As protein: CASPARGDTQYF.